The clone carrying this TCR beta chain has just one count. Antigen specificity is unknown. The sample comes from a study of graft-versus-host responses after intestinal transplantation. Whole-study findings and limits: GvH clones surfaced in recipient marrow, some emerging earlier in ileum or blood. Individuals carrying graft-donor T cell macrochimerism showed high graft-versus-host to host-versus-graft clonal ratios in allografts. Researchers found peak circulating GvH clone levels linked to early post-transplant HvG declines.

Clones were sequenced by immunoSEQ multiplex PCR, and TCRdb holds only the in-frame ones, with some missing. The profile shows roughly 110,000 clones, 85% to 95% of them singletons. CDR3 length: 13 residues. V gave up 4 bases and J gave up 6 bases; unmatched junction bases: 4. Germline loops: CDR1 LNHDA, CDR2 SQIVND (reference sequence). This sequence joins TRBV19 and TRBJ1-2, with TRBD1 matching 8 bases. The source is a human donor who was the organ donor for an intestinal transplant. The sample consisted of unstimulated CD8+ T cells sorted from spleen or lymph node cells, taken before transplant. CDR3 in amino acids: CASSSWTGNGYTF. The CDR3 region has the DNA TGTGCCAGTAGTAGTTGGACAGGGAATGGCTACACCTTC.